The T cell receptor (beta chain) described here comes from a study of blood T cell repertoires in COVID-19. Turning to the study itself: PBMCs, B-cell-depleted T cells, or T cells were the source of the cDNA or gDNA that made up the material.

Recruits, aged 18 to 89 years, lived in 25 or so US areas. Libraries were prepared by immunoSEQ multiplex PCR; TCRdb keeps only in-frame clonotypes and omits some of them. The sample carries about 240,000 clones, approximately 86% recorded once. Unmatched junction bases numbered 11, after V lost 3 bases and J lost 4 bases. The CDR3 runs to 16 residues. Germline lookup yields CDR1 SGDLS and CDR2 YYNGEE. The receptor's source is a woman in her thirties or forties with acute COVID-19. J is TRBJ2-3 and V is TRBV9, with 7 bases fitting TRBD2. Sequencing used PBMCs or T cells enriched from blood (not recorded which). As DNA, the CDR3 is TGTGCCAGCAGCGGCGGGGGAGGCTCAGTAGCAGATACGCAGTATTTT. Protein product: CASSGGGGSVADTQYF.